This TCR beta chain was documented in a study of identical twins. TCRdb reprocessed the 5' RACE reads with MiXCR, giving one entry per CDR3 protein. The sample carries around 370,000 distinct CDR3 sequences, approximately 10% recorded once. V lost 3 bases, J lost 3 bases, and 6 bases lay in between. The CDR3 spans 13 residues. Germline V gene lookup returns CDR1 MNHEY and CDR2 SMNVEV (reference sequence). This clonotype appeared a few times. The clonotype was recovered from a woman between 50 and 59 years old in good health. Sample: naive T cells sorted from blood. The rearrangement links TRBV27 to TRBJ1-5; D call uncertain. The CDR3 DNA is TGTGCCAGCAGTTTTCAGGTCAATCAGCCCCAGCATTTT. Its translation: CASSFQVNQPQHF.